This T cell receptor beta chain originates from a study of T cells after yellow fever vaccination. Each CDR3 protein is one row after TCRdb ran MiXCR on the 5' RACE reads. The table lists 250,000 to 400,000 distinct CDR3 sequences, over 3.5% of them singletons. Trimming took 5 bases from V and 4 from J; bases not matched to a gene: 7. Germline CDR1 and CDR2: SGHTA and FQGNSA. This CDR3 spans 15 amino acids. This receptor was taken from a man younger than 35 who received the YFV17D yellow fever vaccine. This material consisted of PBMCs, taken 15 days after the yellow fever booster vaccination. The rearrangement uses TRBV7-2 and TRBJ1-4; 7 bases line up with TRBD1. CDR3 coding DNA: TGTGCCAGCAGCGGACCGGGACAGCTTAATGAAAAACTGTTTTTT. Translating it yields CASSGPGQLNEKLFF.